Each of the 4 T cell receptor beta chains below was sequenced from the same sample in a study of T-cell memory formation after mild COVID-19. MiXCR was run by TCRdb on the 5' RACE reads, yielding one entry per CDR3 protein. The sample comprises fewer than 250,000 distinct CDR3 sequences, 15% of which are singletons, and more than 2% rests with the top ten. The sequenced sample consisted of PBMCs or a T cell subset sorted from them (not recorded which). The receptors originated from an adult woman who had mild COVID-19 (a few samples of this study predate the infection). Cell type and time point are not known.

The table lists this clonotype with many counts. The rearrangement joins TRBV5-1 to TRBJ2-4, with D possibly TRBD1 on 6 matching bases. V was cut by 0 bases and J by 0 bases, with 16 bases left in between. The germline V gene has CDR1 SGHRS and CDR2 YFSETQ. The CDR3 length is 18 residues. The CDR3 loop is CASSLGRGQGGAKNIQYF. The DNA of the CDR3 is TGCGCCAGCAGCTTGGGTAGGGGCCAAGGGGGAGCCAAAAACATTCAGTACTTC.

This sequence joins TRBV30 and TRBJ2-7, with 7 bases fitting TRBD2. The germline CDR1 and CDR2 sequences are GTSNPN and SVGIG (reference sequence). V shed 3 bases and J 4 bases; nucleotides not matched to a gene: 6. The CDR3 is 13 amino acids. CDR3 region: CAWRKAGLYEQYF. The CDR3 coding sequence is TGTGCCTGGAGAAAAGCGGGGTTATACGAGCAGTACTTC.

This clonotype showed up just a few times. CDR3 residues: CASSRGTPQKLFF. The CDR3 DNA sequence: TGTGCCAGCAGTAGGGGGACACCCCAAAAACTGTTTTTT. The V gene is TRBV6-2 or TRBV6-3, the J gene TRBJ1-4; D might be TRBD1 (6 bases). The CDR3 length is 13 residues. Per the germline V gene, CDR1 is MNHEY and CDR2 is SVGEGT. V lost 5 bases and J lost 9, with 13 bases in between.

This chain links TRBV20-1 with TRBJ2-1; D is uncertain. CDR1 is DFQATT, CDR2 SNEGSKA, per germline (reference sequence). The CDR3 sequence is 14 residues long. The germline V and J ends were trimmed by 3 bases and 6 bases, with 15 bases remaining between them. The CDR3 sequence: CSASVATRANEQFF. DNA of the CDR3: TGCAGTGCTAGCGTCGCGACACGTGCCAATGAGCAGTTCTTC.